The entry below describes one T cell receptor (beta chain). The CDR3 has 16 residues. Trimming took 0 bases from V and 7 from J, leaving 19 bases between them. Germline V gene lookup returns CDR1 ENHRY and CDR2 SYGVKD. The record originates from a study of blood T cell repertoires in COVID-19. The protocol was immunoSEQ multiplex PCR, while the TCRdb copy is restricted to in-frame clones and leaves out a portion. The data hold 300,000 to 350,000 clones, with about 90% observed a single time. This clonotype was sampled from a young man with active or convalescent COVID-19. Sequencing was done on a sample of peripheral blood. The rearrangement uses TRBV10-3 and TRBJ2-7; D perhaps matches TRBD2 (5 bases). CDR3 loop: CAISESAGKAAREQYF. CDR3 nucleotide sequence: TGTGCCATCAGTGAGTCGGCGGGTAAGGCGGCTCGTGAGCAGTACTTC.